The rows below give T cell receptor beta chains drawn from one sample of a study of blood T cell repertoires in COVID-19. Sequenced by immunoSEQ multiplex PCR; TCRdb stores in-frame clones only, minus some. This sample has just under 250,000 clones, with more than 75% found just once. Sequenced input: peripheral blood. These TCRs come from a woman under 40 who had recovered from COVID-19. The CDR3 runs from the conserved cysteine through the conserved F or W. The order of the fields is CDR3 length, clone size, D gene, V gene, J gene, CDR3 protein, CDR3 DNA. The D gene is left open where the match is weak. Where a row states a size, it is once, few, many or the class of an expanded clone; other rows omit it.

cdr3_length: 14
clone_size: few
d_call: .
v_call: TRBV30
j_call: TRBJ2-1
cdr3_aa: CAWSVGGLRNEQFF
cdr3_nt: TGTGCCTGGAGTGTAGGGGGTCTCCGCAATGAGCAGTTCTTC

cdr3_length: 15
clone_size: .
d_call: TRBD2
v_call: TRBV19
j_call: TRBJ2-7
cdr3_aa: CASSPIRDYPYEQYF
cdr3_nt: TGTGCCAGTAGTCCGATCCGGGACTACCCCTACGAGCAGTACTTC

cdr3_length: 14
clone_size: .
d_call: TRBD1
v_call: TRBV19
j_call: TRBJ1-1
cdr3_aa: CASRPGQGYTEAFF
cdr3_nt: TGTGCCAGTAGACCGGGACAGGGCTACACTGAAGCTTTCTTT

cdr3_length: 15
clone_size: .
d_call: .
v_call: TRBV2
j_call: TRBJ1-1
cdr3_aa: CASSDWGGLNTEAFF
cdr3_nt: TGTGCCAGCAGTGATTGGGGAGGGCTGAACACTGAAGCTTTCTTT

cdr3_length: 14
clone_size: few
d_call: TRBD1
v_call: TRBV7-9
j_call: TRBJ2-5
cdr3_aa: CASSFTTGGETQYF
cdr3_nt: TGTGCCAGCAGCTTCACCACAGGGGGAGAGACCCAGTACTTC

cdr3_length: 14
clone_size: few
d_call: .
v_call: TRBV6-5
j_call: TRBJ1-1
cdr3_aa: CASSIYRVGTEAFF
cdr3_nt: TGTGCCAGCAGTATCTACAGGGTTGGCACTGAAGCTTTCTTT

cdr3_length: 15
clone_size: .
d_call: .
v_call: TRBV5-1
j_call: TRBJ1-2
cdr3_aa: CASKLGQSANYGYTF
cdr3_nt: TGCGCCAGCAAACTTGGACAGAGTGCTAACTATGGCTACACCTTC

cdr3_length: 15
clone_size: .
d_call: .
v_call: TRBV5-4
j_call: TRBJ1-2
cdr3_aa: CASSQRQNANYGYTF
cdr3_nt: TGTGCCAGCAGCCAACGACAGAACGCTAACTATGGCTACACCTTC

cdr3_length: 14
clone_size: .
d_call: .
v_call: TRBV19
j_call: TRBJ2-1
cdr3_aa: CASTRDSTYNEQFF
cdr3_nt: TGTGCCAGTACGAGAGACAGCACATACAATGAGCAGTTCTTC

cdr3_length: 14
clone_size: .
d_call: .
v_call: TRBV5-1
j_call: TRBJ1-1
cdr3_aa: CASTQDSMNTEAFF
cdr3_nt: TGCGCCAGCACCCAGGACAGTATGAACACTGAAGCTTTCTTT

cdr3_length: 14
clone_size: .
d_call: .
v_call: TRBV9
j_call: TRBJ1-4
cdr3_aa: CASSVGGRPEKLFF
cdr3_nt: TGTGCCAGCAGCGTAGGGGGCAGGCCGGAAAAACTGTTTTTT

cdr3_length: 16
clone_size: .
d_call: TRBD2
v_call: TRBV2
j_call: TRBJ2-7
cdr3_aa: CASSGPSTSGGDEQYF
cdr3_nt: TGTGCCAGCAGTGGCCCCTCGACTAGCGGGGGGGACGAGCAGTACTTC

cdr3_length: 14
clone_size: .
d_call: TRBD2
v_call: TRBV6-2/TRBV6-3
j_call: TRBJ2-5
cdr3_aa: CASSPPGLAGTQYF
cdr3_nt: TGTGCCAGCAGCCCGCCGGGACTAGCGGGGACCCAGTACTTC

cdr3_length: 12
clone_size: .
d_call: TRBD1
v_call: TRBV2
j_call: TRBJ1-1
cdr3_aa: CASRDRDTEAFF
cdr3_nt: TGTGCCAGCAGAGACAGGGACACTGAAGCTTTCTTT

cdr3_length: 16
clone_size: .
d_call: TRBD1
v_call: TRBV6-2/TRBV6-3
j_call: TRBJ1-2
cdr3_aa: CASSYSMGDRVIGYTF
cdr3_nt: TGTGCCAGCAGTTACTCGATGGGGGACAGGGTAATCGGCTACACCTTC

cdr3_length: 15
clone_size: .
d_call: TRBD1
v_call: TRBV2
j_call: TRBJ2-2
cdr3_aa: CAGARDSANTGELFF
cdr3_nt: TGTGCCGGAGCCCGGGACAGTGCGAACACCGGGGAGCTGTTTTTT

cdr3_length: 11
clone_size: .
d_call: .
v_call: TRBV15
j_call: TRBJ2-7
cdr3_aa: CATSRGEVQYF
cdr3_nt: TGTGCCACCAGCAGAGGGGAGGTGCAGTACTTC

cdr3_length: 14
clone_size: .
d_call: TRBD1
v_call: TRBV19
j_call: TRBJ2-7
cdr3_aa: CASSQTGGGYEQYF
cdr3_nt: TGTGCCAGTTCTCAAACAGGGGGCGGTTACGAGCAGTACTTC

cdr3_length: 16
clone_size: .
d_call: TRBD1
v_call: TRBV4-2
j_call: TRBJ2-7
cdr3_aa: CASSQGPGQGSREQYF
cdr3_nt: TGTGCCAGCAGCCAAGGACCGGGACAGGGAAGTCGGGAGCAGTACTTC

cdr3_length: 16
clone_size: .
d_call: TRBD1
v_call: TRBV10-3
j_call: TRBJ1-6
cdr3_aa: CAPRTGPLLYNSPLHF
cdr3_nt: TGTGCCCCCCGGACAGGCCCTCTTCTCTATAATTCACCCCTCCACTTT

cdr3_length: 16
clone_size: .
d_call: TRBD2
v_call: TRBV5-1
j_call: TRBJ2-1
cdr3_aa: CASSQTVAGGFNEQFF
cdr3_nt: TGCGCCAGCAGCCAAACGGTGGCGGGGGGATTCAATGAGCAGTTCTTC

cdr3_length: 16
clone_size: .
d_call: .
v_call: TRBV6-1
j_call: TRBJ2-6
cdr3_aa: CASSEEWSAGANVLTF
cdr3_nt: TGTGCCAGCAGTGAGGAGTGGAGTGCAGGGGCCAACGTCCTGACTTTC

cdr3_length: 15
clone_size: .
d_call: .
v_call: TRBV6-5
j_call: TRBJ1-1
cdr3_aa: CASKFVGRMNTEAFF
cdr3_nt: TGTGCCAGCAAGTTTGTGGGCAGGATGAACACTGAAGCTTTCTTT

cdr3_length: 13
clone_size: .
d_call: .
v_call: TRBV6-5
j_call: TRBJ1-1
cdr3_aa: CASSPAGGTEAFF
cdr3_nt: TGTGCCAGCAGTCCGGCGGGAGGCACTGAAGCTTTCTTT

cdr3_length: 16
clone_size: once
d_call: .
v_call: TRBV4-1
j_call: TRBJ2-7
cdr3_aa: CASSQPAGQGGYEQYF
cdr3_nt: TGCGCCAGCAGCCAACCAGCAGGCCAGGGTGGCTACGAGCAGTACTTC

cdr3_length: 12
clone_size: .
d_call: .
v_call: TRBV19
j_call: TRBJ2-2
cdr3_aa: CASSTRTGELFF
cdr3_nt: TGTGCCAGTAGTACTCGGACCGGGGAGCTGTTTTTT

cdr3_length: 15
clone_size: once
d_call: .
v_call: TRBV7-9
j_call: TRBJ2-7
cdr3_aa: CASSLWGRSSYEQYF
cdr3_nt: TGTGCCAGCAGCTTATGGGGCAGGAGCTCCTACGAGCAGTACTTC

cdr3_length: 14
clone_size: .
d_call: .
v_call: TRBV7-9
j_call: TRBJ1-2
cdr3_aa: CASSPEGVGYGYTF
cdr3_nt: TGTGCCAGCAGCCCCGAGGGGGTAGGGTATGGCTACACCTTC

cdr3_length: 20
clone_size: .
d_call: TRBD2
v_call: TRBV4-1
j_call: TRBJ2-1
cdr3_aa: CASSQPGFSLRGDSYNEQFF
cdr3_nt: TGCGCCAGCAGCCAACCGGGATTCTCCTTGCGGGGGGACTCCTACAATGAGCAGTTCTTC

cdr3_length: 17
clone_size: .
d_call: .
v_call: TRBV3-1/TRBV3-2
j_call: TRBJ2-2
cdr3_aa: CASSLSGGAANTGELFF
cdr3_nt: TGTGCCAGCAGCCTCTCCGGCGGGGCCGCGAACACCGGGGAGCTGTTTTTT

cdr3_length: 14
clone_size: .
d_call: .
v_call: TRBV2
j_call: TRBJ2-3
cdr3_aa: CASSERRGTDTQYF
cdr3_nt: TGTGCCAGCAGTGAGCGGAGAGGGACAGATACGCAGTATTTT

cdr3_length: 16
clone_size: .
d_call: TRBD2
v_call: TRBV7-9
j_call: TRBJ2-3
cdr3_aa: CASSHSGGTGTDTQYF
cdr3_nt: TGTGCCAGCAGCCATTCGGGGGGAACAGGCACAGATACGCAGTATTTT

cdr3_length: 18
clone_size: .
d_call: TRBD2
v_call: TRBV11-2
j_call: TRBJ2-3
cdr3_aa: CASSSSLLAGGRTDTQYF
cdr3_nt: TGTGCCAGCAGCTCCTCCCTCCTAGCGGGGGGGCGGACAGATACGCAGTATTTT

cdr3_length: 15
clone_size: .
d_call: .
v_call: TRBV10-3
j_call: TRBJ2-2
cdr3_aa: CAISELQEFSGELFF
cdr3_nt: TGTGCCATCAGTGAGTTACAGGAATTCAGCGGGGAGCTGTTTTTT

cdr3_length: 16
clone_size: .
d_call: TRBD1
v_call: TRBV7-9
j_call: TRBJ1-1
cdr3_aa: CASTALSGTGDTEAFF
cdr3_nt: TGTGCCAGCACCGCCTTATCCGGGACAGGGGACACTGAAGCTTTCTTT

cdr3_length: 17
clone_size: .
d_call: .
v_call: TRBV12-1
j_call: TRBJ1-5
cdr3_aa: CASSFGGRGPGNQPQHF
cdr3_nt: TGTGCCAGCAGCTTTGGAGGCAGGGGGCCAGGTAATCAGCCCCAGCATTTT

cdr3_length: 14
clone_size: .
d_call: TRBD2
v_call: TRBV5-1
j_call: TRBJ2-5
cdr3_aa: CASSFGLAQETQYF
cdr3_nt: TGCGCCAGCAGCTTTGGACTAGCCCAAGAGACCCAGTACTTC

cdr3_length: 13
clone_size: .
d_call: .
v_call: TRBV27
j_call: TRBJ2-1
cdr3_aa: CASSPQGYNEQFF
cdr3_nt: TGTGCCAGCAGTCCGCAGGGTTACAATGAGCAGTTCTTC

cdr3_length: 13
clone_size: .
d_call: .
v_call: TRBV5-6
j_call: TRBJ1-5
cdr3_aa: CASSLGKNRPQHF
cdr3_nt: TGTGCCAGCAGCTTGGGGAAGAACAGGCCCCAGCATTTT

cdr3_length: 14
clone_size: once
d_call: .
v_call: TRBV6-1
j_call: TRBJ2-5
cdr3_aa: CASSEGVWRETQYF
cdr3_nt: TGTGCCAGCAGTGAAGGTGTGTGGAGAGAGACCCAGTACTTC

cdr3_length: 19
clone_size: .
d_call: TRBD2
v_call: TRBV3-1/TRBV3-2
j_call: TRBJ2-3
cdr3_aa: CASSQEGVAGLKEADTQYF
cdr3_nt: TGTGCCAGCAGCCAAGAAGGAGTAGCGGGTCTAAAAGAGGCAGATACGCAGTATTTT

cdr3_length: 15
clone_size: .
d_call: .
v_call: TRBV27
j_call: TRBJ1-2
cdr3_aa: CASSLSVLDFYGYTF
cdr3_nt: TGTGCCAGCAGTTTATCGGTATTGGACTTCTATGGCTACACCTTC

cdr3_length: 16
clone_size: .
d_call: TRBD2
v_call: TRBV10-2
j_call: TRBJ2-2
cdr3_aa: CASSEPLAGSAGELFF
cdr3_nt: TGCGCCAGCAGCGAACCACTAGCGGGATCGGCCGGGGAGCTGTTTTTT

cdr3_length: 13
clone_size: .
d_call: .
v_call: TRBV14
j_call: TRBJ2-3
cdr3_aa: CASSQQGQDTQYF
cdr3_nt: TGTGCCAGCAGCCAACAGGGGCAGGATACGCAGTATTTT

cdr3_length: 16
clone_size: .
d_call: TRBD1
v_call: TRBV6-2/TRBV6-3
j_call: TRBJ1-5
cdr3_aa: CASSYPTGGSNQPQHF
cdr3_nt: TGTGCCAGCAGTTACCCCACAGGGGGCAGCAATCAGCCCCAGCATTTT

cdr3_length: 16
clone_size: once
d_call: .
v_call: TRBV5-5
j_call: TRBJ2-3
cdr3_aa: CASSLSGPGGTDTQYF
cdr3_nt: TGTGCCAGCAGCTTGTCTGGGCCAGGGGGCACAGATACGCAGTATTTT

cdr3_length: 16
clone_size: .
d_call: .
v_call: TRBV28
j_call: TRBJ2-7
cdr3_aa: CASSLSPGAGAVEQYF
cdr3_nt: TGTGCCAGCAGCCTATCGCCCGGGGCAGGGGCCGTCGAGCAGTACTTC

cdr3_length: 15
clone_size: .
d_call: TRBD1
v_call: TRBV5-1
j_call: TRBJ2-5
cdr3_aa: CASSFIDRGQETQYF
cdr3_nt: TGCGCCAGCAGCTTCATAGACAGGGGCCAAGAGACCCAGTACTTC

cdr3_length: 17
clone_size: .
d_call: .
v_call: TRBV4-3
j_call: TRBJ1-1
cdr3_aa: CASSQSPTGAMNTEAFF
cdr3_nt: TGCGCCAGCAGCCAATCGCCGACAGGAGCCATGAACACTGAAGCTTTCTTT

cdr3_length: 14
clone_size: .
d_call: TRBD1
v_call: TRBV6-5
j_call: TRBJ1-2
cdr3_aa: CASRGQGWYYGYTF
cdr3_nt: TGTGCCAGCAGGGGACAGGGCTGGTACTATGGCTACACCTTC

cdr3_length: 19
clone_size: .
d_call: TRBD2
v_call: TRBV4-2
j_call: TRBJ2-1
cdr3_aa: CASSPRWLAGGSSYNEQFF
cdr3_nt: TGTGCCAGCAGCCCAAGATGGCTAGCGGGGGGAAGCTCCTACAATGAGCAGTTCTTC

cdr3_length: 15
clone_size: .
d_call: TRBD2
v_call: TRBV25-1
j_call: TRBJ2-5
cdr3_aa: CASSDTGTSGVTQYF
cdr3_nt: TGTGCCAGCAGTGACACCGGGACTAGCGGTGTGACCCAGTACTTC

cdr3_length: 19
clone_size: .
d_call: TRBD2
v_call: TRBV4-3
j_call: TRBJ2-3
cdr3_aa: CASSQRLARRIYDTDTQYF
cdr3_nt: TGCGCCAGCAGCCAGAGACTAGCTAGAAGGATATACGACACAGATACGCAGTATTTT

cdr3_length: 13
clone_size: .
d_call: .
v_call: TRBV19
j_call: TRBJ2-7
cdr3_aa: CASSIELDYEQYF
cdr3_nt: TGTGCCAGTAGTATAGAACTCGACTACGAGCAGTACTTC

cdr3_length: 12
clone_size: .
d_call: .
v_call: TRBV6-5
j_call: TRBJ1-1
cdr3_aa: CASSRVNTEAFF
cdr3_nt: TGTGCCAGCAGCCGGGTTAACACTGAAGCTTTCTTT

cdr3_length: 16
clone_size: .
d_call: .
v_call: TRBV6-6
j_call: TRBJ2-3
cdr3_aa: CASSALANPATDTQYF
cdr3_nt: TGTGCCAGCAGCGCACTCGCTAACCCCGCCACAGATACGCAGTATTTT

cdr3_length: 11
clone_size: .
d_call: .
v_call: TRBV6-5
j_call: TRBJ1-4
cdr3_aa: CASNLDGGLFF
cdr3_nt: TGTGCCAGCAACCTAGACGGGGGACTGTTTTTT

cdr3_length: 16
clone_size: .
d_call: TRBD1
v_call: TRBV25-1
j_call: TRBJ1-1
cdr3_aa: CASSGVGTGRVTEAFF
cdr3_nt: TGTGCCAGCAGTGGGGTAGGGACAGGGCGGGTTACTGAAGCTTTCTTT